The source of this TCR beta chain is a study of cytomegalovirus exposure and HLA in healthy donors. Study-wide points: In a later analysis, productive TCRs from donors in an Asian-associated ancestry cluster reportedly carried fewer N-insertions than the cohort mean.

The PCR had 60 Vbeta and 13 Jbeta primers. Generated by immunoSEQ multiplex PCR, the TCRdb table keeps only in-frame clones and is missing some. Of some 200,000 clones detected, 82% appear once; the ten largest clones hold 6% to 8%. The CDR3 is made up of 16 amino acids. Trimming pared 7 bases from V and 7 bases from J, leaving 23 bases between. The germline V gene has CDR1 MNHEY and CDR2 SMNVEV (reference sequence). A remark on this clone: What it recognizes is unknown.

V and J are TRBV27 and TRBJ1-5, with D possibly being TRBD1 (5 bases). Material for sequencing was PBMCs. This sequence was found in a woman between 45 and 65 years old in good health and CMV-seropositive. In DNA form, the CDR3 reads TGTGCCAGCATCCTTGGGCGGGACCCCTTATTACAGCCCCAGCATTTT. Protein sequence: CASILGRDPLLQPQHF.